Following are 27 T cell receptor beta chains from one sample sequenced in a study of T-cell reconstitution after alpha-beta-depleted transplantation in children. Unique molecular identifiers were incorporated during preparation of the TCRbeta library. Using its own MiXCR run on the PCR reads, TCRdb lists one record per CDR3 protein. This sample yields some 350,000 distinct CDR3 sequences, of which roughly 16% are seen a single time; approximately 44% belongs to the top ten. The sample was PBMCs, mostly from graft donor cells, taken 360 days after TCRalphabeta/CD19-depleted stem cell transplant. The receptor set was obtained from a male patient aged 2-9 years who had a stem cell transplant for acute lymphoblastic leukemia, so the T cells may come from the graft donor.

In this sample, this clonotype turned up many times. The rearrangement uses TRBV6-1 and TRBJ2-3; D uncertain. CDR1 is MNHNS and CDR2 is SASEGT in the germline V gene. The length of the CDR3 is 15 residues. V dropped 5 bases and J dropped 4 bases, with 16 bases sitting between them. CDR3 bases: TGTGCCAGCAGTCGTCCGGACCCTCTAGCAGATACGCAGTATTTT. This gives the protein CASSRPDPLADTQYF.

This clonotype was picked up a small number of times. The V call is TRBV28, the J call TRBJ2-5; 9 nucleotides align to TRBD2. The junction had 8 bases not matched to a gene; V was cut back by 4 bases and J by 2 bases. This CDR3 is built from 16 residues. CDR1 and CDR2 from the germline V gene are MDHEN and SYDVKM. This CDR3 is CASSSRRLAAQETQYF. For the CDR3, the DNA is TGTGCCAGCAGTTCCCGAAGACTAGCGGCACAAGAGACCCAGTACTTC.

The CDR3 nucleotides are TGTGCCAGCAGCCAACCAGGGCGGTTGGAGACCCAGTACTTC. Amino acids: CASSQPGRLETQYF. V is TRBV3-1 and J is TRBJ2-5; weak D call: TRBD1 (5 bases). Trimming shortened V by 2 bases and J by 5 bases, and 12 bases separated the two germline ends. The CDR3 has 14 amino acids. Germline values: CDR1 LGHDT, CDR2 YNNKEL (reference sequence).

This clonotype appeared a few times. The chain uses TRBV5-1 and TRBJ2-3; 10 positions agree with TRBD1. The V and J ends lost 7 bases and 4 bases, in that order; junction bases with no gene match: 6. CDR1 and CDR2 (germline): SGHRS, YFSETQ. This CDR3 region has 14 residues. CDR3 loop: CASWTGTGADTQYF. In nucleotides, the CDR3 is TGCGCCAGCTGGACCGGGACAGGGGCAGATACGCAGTATTTT.

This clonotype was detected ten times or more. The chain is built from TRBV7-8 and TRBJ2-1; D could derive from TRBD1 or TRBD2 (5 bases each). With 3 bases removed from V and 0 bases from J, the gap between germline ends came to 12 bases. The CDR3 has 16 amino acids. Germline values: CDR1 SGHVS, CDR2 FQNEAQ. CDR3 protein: CASSFGTANSYNEQFF. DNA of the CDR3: TGTGCCAGCAGCTTTGGGACCGCCAACTCCTACAATGAGCAGTTCTTC.

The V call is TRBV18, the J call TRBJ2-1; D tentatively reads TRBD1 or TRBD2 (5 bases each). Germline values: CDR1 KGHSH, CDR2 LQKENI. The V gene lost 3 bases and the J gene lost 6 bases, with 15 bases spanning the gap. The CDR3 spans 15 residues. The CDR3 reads CASSPPVGVTNEQFF. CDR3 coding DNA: TGTGCCAGCTCACCTCCGGTGGGGGTAACCAATGAGCAGTTCTTC.

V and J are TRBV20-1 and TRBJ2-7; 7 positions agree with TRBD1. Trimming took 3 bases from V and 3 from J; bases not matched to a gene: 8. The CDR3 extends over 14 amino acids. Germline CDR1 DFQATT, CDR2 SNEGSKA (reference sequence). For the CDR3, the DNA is TGCAGTGCTAGTGGACAGGTCAAAGTCTACGAGCAGTACTTC. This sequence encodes CSASGQVKVYEQYF.

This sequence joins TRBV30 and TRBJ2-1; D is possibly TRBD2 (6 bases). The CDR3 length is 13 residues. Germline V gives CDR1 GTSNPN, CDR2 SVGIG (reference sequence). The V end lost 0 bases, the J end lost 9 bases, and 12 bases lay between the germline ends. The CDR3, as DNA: TGTGCCTGGAGTGTCGGGAGCCAGGGTGAGCAGTTCTTC. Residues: CAWSVGSQGEQFF. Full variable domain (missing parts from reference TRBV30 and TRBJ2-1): SQTIHQWPATLVQPVGSPLSLECTVEGTSNPNLYWYRQAAGRGLQLLFYSVGIGQISSEVPQNLSASRPQDRQFILSSKKLLLSDSGFYLCAWSVGSQGEQFFGPGTRLTVL.

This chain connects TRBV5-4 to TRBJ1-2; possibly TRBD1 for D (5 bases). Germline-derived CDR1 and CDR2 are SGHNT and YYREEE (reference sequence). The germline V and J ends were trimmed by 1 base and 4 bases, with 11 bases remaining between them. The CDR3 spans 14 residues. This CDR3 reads CASSLYGDGYGYTF. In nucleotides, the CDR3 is TGTGCCAGCAGCTTGTACGGGGACGGCTATGGCTACACCTTC. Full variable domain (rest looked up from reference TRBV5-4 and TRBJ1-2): ETGVTQSPTHLIKTRGQQVTLRCSSQSGHNTVSWYQQALGQGPQFIFQYYREEENGRGNFPPRFSGLQFPNYSSELNVNALELDDSALYLCASSLYGDGYGYTFGSGTRLTVV.

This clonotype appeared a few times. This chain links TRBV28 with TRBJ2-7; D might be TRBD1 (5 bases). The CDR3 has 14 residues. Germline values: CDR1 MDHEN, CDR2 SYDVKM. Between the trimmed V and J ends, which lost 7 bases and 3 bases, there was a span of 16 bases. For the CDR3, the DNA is TGTGCCAGCAACCCCCTGGGGCCCTACTACGAGCAGTACTTC. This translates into CASNPLGPYYEQYF.

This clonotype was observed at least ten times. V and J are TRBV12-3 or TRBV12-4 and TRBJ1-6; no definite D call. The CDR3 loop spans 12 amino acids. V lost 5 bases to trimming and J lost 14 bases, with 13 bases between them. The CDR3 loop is CASSPGVRALHF. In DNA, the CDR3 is TGTGCCAGCAGTCCAGGCGTAAGGGCCCTCCACTTT.

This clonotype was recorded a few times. The CDR3 here is CASSPEYLAGDRGEQFF. CDR3 nucleotides: TGCGCCAGCAGCCCTGAGTACCTAGCGGGGGATAGAGGTGAGCAGTTCTTC. The genes are TRBV5-1 and TRBJ2-1, with 10 bases that match TRBD2. In germline, CDR1 is SGHRS, CDR2 YFSETQ. V lost 4 bases and J lost 9; bases outside the gene matches: 16. The CDR3 totals 17 residues.

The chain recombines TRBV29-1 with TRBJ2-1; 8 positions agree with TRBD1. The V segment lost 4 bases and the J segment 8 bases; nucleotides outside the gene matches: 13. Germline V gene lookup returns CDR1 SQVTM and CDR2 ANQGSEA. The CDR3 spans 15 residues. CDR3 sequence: CSVVGARTGLYEQFF. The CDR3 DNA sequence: TGCAGCGTTGTGGGGGCGAGGACAGGGTTATATGAGCAGTTCTTC.

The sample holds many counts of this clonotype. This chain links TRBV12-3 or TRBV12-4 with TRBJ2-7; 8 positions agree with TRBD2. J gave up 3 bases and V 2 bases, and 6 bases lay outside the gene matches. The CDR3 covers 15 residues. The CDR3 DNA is TGTGCCAGCAGTTTATCTAGCGGGCGCTTCTACGAGCAGTACTTC. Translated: CASSLSSGRFYEQYF.

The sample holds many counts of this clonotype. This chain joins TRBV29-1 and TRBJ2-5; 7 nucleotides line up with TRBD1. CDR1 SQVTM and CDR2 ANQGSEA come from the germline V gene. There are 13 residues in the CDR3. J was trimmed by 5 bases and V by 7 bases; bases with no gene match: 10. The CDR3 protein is CSAQTGPAETQYF. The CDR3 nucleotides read TGCAGCGCACAGACAGGGCCCGCGGAGACCCAGTACTTC.

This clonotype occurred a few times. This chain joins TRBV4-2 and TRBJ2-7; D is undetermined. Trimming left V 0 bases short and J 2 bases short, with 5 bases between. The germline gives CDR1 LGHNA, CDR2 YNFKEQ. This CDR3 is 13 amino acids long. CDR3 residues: CASSQDWTYEQYF. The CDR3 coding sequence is TGTGCCAGCAGCCAAGATTGGACCTACGAGCAGTACTTC.

The CDR3 protein is CASSDRDRGLYEQYF. CDR3 coding DNA: TGTGCCAGCAGTGACCGGGACAGGGGGCTGTACGAGCAGTACTTC. V and J are TRBV25-1 and TRBJ2-7; 12 positions match TRBD1. This CDR3 is built from 15 residues. V lost 3 bases and J lost 4; bases outside the gene matches: 4. Germline-derived CDR1 and CDR2 are MGHDK and SYGVNS.

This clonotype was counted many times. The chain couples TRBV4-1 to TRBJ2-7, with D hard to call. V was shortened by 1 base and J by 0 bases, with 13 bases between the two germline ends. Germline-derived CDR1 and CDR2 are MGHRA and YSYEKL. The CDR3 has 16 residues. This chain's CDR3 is CASSQVARHTSYEQYF. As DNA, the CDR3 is TGCGCCAGCAGCCAAGTGGCCAGACACACCTCCTACGAGCAGTACTTC.

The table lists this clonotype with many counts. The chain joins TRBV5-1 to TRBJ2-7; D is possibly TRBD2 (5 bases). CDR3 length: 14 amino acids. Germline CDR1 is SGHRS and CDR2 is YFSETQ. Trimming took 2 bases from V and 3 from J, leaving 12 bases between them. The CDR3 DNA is TGCGCCAGCAGCTTCAGCGGCACCTTCTACGAGCAGTACTTC. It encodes CASSFSGTFYEQYF.

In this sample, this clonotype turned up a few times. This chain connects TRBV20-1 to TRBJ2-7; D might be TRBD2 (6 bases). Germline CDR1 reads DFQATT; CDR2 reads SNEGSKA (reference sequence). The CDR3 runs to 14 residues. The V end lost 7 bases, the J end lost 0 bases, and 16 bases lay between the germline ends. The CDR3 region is CSVSGVKSSYEQYF. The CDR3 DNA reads TGCAGTGTTTCGGGGGTAAAGAGCTCCTACGAGCAGTACTTC.

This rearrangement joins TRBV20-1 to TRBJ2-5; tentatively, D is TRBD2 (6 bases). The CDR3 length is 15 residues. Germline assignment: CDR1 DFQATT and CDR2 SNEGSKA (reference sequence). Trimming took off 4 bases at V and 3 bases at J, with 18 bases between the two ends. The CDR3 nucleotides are TGCAGTGCTAAGGCCCGCGGGACCTCAAAAGAGACCCAGTACTTC. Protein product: CSAKARGTSKETQYF.

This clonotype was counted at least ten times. CDR3 coding DNA: TGTGCCAGCAGTTTAGAGACCCAGTACTTC. It translates to CASSLETQYF. The chain employs TRBV12-3 or TRBV12-4 and TRBJ2-5; no reliable D call. V was trimmed by 1 base and J by 6 bases, leaving 0 bases between them. This CDR3 is built from 10 residues.

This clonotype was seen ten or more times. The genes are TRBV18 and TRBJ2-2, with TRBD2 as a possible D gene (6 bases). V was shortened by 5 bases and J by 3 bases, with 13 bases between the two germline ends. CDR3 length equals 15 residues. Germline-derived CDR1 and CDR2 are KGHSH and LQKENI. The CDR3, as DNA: TGTGCCAGCTCAGCGGGACCCCGATACACCGGGGAGCTGTTTTTT. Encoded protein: CASSAGPRYTGELFF.

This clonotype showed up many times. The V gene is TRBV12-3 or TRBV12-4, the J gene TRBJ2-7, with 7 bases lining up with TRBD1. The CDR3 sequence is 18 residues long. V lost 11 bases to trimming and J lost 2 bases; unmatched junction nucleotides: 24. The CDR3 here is CAFSLARGGTASTYEQYF. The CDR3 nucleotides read TGTGCCTTCAGTTTGGCCCGGGGTGGGACAGCATCAACCTACGAGCAGTACTTC.

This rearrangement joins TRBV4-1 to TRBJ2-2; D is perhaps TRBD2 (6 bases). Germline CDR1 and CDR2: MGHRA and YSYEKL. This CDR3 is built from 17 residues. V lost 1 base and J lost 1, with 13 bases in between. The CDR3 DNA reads TGCGCCAGCAGCCAAGTCTTCCGGGGGTTGAACACCGGGGAGCTGTTTTTT. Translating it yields CASSQVFRGLNTGELFF.

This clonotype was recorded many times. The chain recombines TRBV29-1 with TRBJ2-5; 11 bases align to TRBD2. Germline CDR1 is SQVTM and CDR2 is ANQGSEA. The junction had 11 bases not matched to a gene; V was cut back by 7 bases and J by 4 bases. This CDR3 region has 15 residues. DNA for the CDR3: TGCAGCGCCTATACGACTAGCGGGATAAGAGAGACCCAGTACTTC. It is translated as CSAYTTSGIRETQYF.

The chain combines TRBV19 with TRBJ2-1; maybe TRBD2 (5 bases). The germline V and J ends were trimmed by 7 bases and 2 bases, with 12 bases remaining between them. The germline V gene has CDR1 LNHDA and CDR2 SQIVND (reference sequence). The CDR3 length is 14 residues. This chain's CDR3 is CASKPGNTYNEQFF. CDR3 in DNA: TGTGCCAGTAAACCCGGGAACACCTACAATGAGCAGTTCTTC.